The sample holds many counts of the clone carrying this TCR beta chain. What it binds is not known. This sample was taken from a study of T-cell memory formation after mild COVID-19. Findings and caveats of the study: The SARS-CoV-2 specificity of second-wave clones reaching peak at day 37 remained unverified. The main location of contracting CD4+ clones was CM and EM, and that of contracting CD8+ clones was EMRA.

TCRdb re-called the 5' RACE reads through MiXCR, storing one row per CDR3 protein. The table includes approximately 260,000 distinct CDR3 sequences, around 17% detected once. V was cut by 0 bases and J by 0 bases, with 11 bases left in between. This CDR3 contains 16 residues. Germline assignment: CDR1 SGDLS and CDR2 YYNGEE. The receptor was isolated from a man aged 18 to 30 who had mild COVID-19 (a few samples of this study predate the infection). Cell type and time point are not known. This chain links TRBV9 with TRBJ2-3; no firm D call. The material sequenced was PBMCs or a T cell subset sorted from them (not recorded which). The chain's CDR3 is CASSVGASDSTDTQYF. CDR3 DNA: TGTGCCAGCAGCGTAGGGGCTTCTGATAGCACAGATACGCAGTATTTT.